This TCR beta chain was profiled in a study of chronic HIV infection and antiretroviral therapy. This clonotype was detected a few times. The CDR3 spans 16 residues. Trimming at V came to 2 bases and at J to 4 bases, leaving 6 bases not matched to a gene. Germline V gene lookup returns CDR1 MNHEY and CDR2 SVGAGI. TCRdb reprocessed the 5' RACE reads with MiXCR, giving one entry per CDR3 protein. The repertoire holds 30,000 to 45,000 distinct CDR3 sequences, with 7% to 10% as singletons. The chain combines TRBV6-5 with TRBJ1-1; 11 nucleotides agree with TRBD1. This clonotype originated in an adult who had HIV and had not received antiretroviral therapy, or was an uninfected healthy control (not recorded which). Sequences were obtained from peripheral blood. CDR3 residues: CASSYVSGTGGTEAFF. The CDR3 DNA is TGTGCCAGCAGTTACGTGTCCGGGACAGGGGGCACTGAAGCTTTCTTT.